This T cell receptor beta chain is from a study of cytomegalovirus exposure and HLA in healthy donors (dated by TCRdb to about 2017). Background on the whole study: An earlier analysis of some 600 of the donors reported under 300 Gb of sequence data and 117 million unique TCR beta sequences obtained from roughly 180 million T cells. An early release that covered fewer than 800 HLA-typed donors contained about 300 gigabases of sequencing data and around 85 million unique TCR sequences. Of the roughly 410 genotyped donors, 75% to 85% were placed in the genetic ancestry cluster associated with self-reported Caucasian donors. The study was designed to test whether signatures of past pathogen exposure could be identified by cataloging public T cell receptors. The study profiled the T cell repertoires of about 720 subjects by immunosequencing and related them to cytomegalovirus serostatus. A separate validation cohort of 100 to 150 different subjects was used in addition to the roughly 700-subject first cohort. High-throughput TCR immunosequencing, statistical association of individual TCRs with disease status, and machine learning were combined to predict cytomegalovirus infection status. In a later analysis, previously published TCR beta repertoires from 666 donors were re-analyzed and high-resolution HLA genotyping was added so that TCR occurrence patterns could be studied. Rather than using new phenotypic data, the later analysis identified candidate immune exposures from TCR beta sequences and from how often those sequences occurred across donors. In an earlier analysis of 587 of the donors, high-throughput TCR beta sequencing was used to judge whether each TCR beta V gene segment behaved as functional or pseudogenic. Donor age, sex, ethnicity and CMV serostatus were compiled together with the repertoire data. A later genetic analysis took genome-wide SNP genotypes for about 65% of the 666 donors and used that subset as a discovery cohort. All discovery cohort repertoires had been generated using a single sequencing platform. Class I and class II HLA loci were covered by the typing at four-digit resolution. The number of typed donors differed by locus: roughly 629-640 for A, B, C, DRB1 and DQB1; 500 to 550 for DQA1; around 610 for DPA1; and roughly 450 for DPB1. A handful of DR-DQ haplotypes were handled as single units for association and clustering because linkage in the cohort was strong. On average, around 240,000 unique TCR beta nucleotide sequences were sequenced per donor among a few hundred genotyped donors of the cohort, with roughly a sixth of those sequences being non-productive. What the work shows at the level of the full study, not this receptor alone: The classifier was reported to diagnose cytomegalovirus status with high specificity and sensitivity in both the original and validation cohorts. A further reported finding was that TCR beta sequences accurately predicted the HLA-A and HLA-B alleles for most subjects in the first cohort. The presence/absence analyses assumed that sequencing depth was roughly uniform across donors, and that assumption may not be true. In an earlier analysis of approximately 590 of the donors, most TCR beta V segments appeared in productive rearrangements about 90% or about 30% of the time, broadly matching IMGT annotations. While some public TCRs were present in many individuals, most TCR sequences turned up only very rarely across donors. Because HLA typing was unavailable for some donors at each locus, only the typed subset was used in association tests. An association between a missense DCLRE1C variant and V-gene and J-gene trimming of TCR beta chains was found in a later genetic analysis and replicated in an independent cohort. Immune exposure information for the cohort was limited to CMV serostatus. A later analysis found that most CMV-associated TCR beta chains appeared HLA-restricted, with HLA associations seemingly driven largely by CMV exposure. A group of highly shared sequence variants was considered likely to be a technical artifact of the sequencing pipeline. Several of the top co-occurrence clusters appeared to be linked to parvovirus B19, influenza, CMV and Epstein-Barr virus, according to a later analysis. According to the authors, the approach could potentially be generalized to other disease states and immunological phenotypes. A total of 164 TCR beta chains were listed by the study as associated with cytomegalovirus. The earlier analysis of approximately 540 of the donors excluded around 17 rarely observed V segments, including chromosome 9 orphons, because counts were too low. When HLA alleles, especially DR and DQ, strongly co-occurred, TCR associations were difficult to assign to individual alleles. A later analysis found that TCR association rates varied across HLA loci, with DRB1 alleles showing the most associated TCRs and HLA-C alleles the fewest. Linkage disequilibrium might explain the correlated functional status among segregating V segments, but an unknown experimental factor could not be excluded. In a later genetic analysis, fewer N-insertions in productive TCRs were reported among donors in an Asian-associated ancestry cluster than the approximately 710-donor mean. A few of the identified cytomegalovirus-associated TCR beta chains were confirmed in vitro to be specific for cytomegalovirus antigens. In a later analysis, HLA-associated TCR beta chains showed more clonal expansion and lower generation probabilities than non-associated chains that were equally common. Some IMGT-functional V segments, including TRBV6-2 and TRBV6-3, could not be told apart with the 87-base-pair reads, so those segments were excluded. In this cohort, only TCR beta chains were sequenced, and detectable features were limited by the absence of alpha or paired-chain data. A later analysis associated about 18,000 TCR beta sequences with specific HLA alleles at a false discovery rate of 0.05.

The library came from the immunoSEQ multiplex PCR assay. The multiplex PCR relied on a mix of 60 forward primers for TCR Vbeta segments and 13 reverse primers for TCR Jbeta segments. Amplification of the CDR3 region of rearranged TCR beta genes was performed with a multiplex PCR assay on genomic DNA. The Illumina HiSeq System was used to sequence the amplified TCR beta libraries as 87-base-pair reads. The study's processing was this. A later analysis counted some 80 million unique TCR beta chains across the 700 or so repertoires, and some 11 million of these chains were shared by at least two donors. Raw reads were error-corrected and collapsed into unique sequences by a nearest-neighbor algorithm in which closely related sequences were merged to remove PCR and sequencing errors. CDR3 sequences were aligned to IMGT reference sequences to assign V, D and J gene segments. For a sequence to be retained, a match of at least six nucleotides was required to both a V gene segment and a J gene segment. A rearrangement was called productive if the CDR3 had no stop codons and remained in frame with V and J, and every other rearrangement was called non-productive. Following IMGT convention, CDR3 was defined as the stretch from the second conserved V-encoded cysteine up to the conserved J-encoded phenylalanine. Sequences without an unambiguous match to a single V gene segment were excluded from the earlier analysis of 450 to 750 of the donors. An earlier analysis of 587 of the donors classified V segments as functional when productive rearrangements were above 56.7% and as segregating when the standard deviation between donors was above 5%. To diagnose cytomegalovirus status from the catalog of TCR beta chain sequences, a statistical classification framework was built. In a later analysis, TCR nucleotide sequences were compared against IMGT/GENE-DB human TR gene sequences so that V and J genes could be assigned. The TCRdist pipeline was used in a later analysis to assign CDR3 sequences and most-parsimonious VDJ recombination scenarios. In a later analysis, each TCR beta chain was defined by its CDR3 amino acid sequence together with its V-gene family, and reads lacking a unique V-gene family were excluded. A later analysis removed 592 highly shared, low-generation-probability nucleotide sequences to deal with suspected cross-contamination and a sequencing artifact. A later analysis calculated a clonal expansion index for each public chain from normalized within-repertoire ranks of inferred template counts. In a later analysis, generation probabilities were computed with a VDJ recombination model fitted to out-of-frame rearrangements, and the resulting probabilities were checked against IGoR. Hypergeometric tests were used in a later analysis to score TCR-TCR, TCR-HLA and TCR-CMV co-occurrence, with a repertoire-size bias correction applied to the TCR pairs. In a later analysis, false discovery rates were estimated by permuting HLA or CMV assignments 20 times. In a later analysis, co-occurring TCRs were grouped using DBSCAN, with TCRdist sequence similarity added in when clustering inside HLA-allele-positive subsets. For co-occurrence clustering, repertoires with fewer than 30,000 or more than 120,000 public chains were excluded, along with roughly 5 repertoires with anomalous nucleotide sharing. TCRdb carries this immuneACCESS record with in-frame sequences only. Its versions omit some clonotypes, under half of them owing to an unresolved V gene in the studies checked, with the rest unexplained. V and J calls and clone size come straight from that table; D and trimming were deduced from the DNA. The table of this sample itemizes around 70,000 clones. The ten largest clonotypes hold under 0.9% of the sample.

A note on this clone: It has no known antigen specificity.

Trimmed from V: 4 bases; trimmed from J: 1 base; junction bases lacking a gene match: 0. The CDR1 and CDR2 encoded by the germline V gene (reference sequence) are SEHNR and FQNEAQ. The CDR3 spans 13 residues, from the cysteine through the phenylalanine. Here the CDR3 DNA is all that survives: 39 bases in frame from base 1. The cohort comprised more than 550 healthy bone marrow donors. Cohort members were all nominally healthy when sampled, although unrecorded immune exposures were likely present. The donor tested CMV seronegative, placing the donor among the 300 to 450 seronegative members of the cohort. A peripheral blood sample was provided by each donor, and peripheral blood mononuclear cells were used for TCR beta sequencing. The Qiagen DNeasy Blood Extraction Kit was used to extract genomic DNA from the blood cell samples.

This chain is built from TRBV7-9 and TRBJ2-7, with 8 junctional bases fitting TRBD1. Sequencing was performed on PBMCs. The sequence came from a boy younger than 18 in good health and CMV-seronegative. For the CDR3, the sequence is CASSWTGSYEQYF. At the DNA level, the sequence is TGTGCCAGCAGCTGGACAGGGTCCTACGAGCAGTACTTC.